Below, 32 T cell receptor beta chains from the same sample are listed, as sequenced in a study of blood T cell repertoires in COVID-19. The repertoire was sequenced with immunoSEQ multiplex PCR; TCRdb's copy has only in-frame clones and lacks some. This sample has under 350,000 clones, with 86% found just once. Specimen: PBMCs or T cells enriched from blood (not recorded which). These receptors were taken from a woman younger than 30 who had recovered from COVID-19.

The rearrangement joins TRBV7-8 to TRBJ1-1, with D perhaps TRBD1 (5 bases). Trimming took 3 bases from V and 4 from J, leaving 15 bases between them. The CDR3 totals 15 residues. Germline CDR1 SGHVS, CDR2 FQNEAQ. CDR3 DNA: TGTGCCAGCAGCTTCCAAACCCCGACAGTCACTGAAGCTTTCTTT. This sequence encodes CASSFQTPTVTEAFF.

The chain links TRBV5-6 to TRBJ2-4; D is ambiguous. The germline CDR1 and CDR2 sequences are SGHDT and YYEEEE. V lost 0 bases and J 10 bases, leaving 5 bases between the germline ends. The CDR3 has 11 amino acids. CDR3 protein: CASSLGEIQYF. The CDR3 DNA reads as TGTGCCAGCAGCTTGGGTGAGATTCAGTACTTC.

This clone was detected only a few times. The chain links TRBV5-5 to TRBJ1-1; D is uncertain. CDR3 length: 13 residues. The germline V gene encodes CDR1 SGHKS and CDR2 YYEKEE (reference sequence). V lost 0 bases to trimming and J lost 7 bases, with 10 bases between them. In nucleotides, the CDR3 is TGTGCCAGCAGCTTGGATCCTCGAGTTGAAGCTTTCTTT. It translates to CASSLDPRVEAFF.

The genes are TRBV7-2 and TRBJ2-3, with D perhaps TRBD2 (6 bases). The CDR3 is made up of 15 amino acids. Trimming removed 5 bases from V and 0 bases from J, with 12 bases in between. Germline CDR1 reads SGHTA; CDR2 reads FQGNSA. The CDR3 protein is CASSPAGASTDTQYF. The CDR3 nucleotides read TGTGCCAGCAGCCCAGCGGGTGCTAGCACAGATACGCAGTATTTT.

The table lists this clone with a count of one. This chain connects TRBV28 to TRBJ2-7, with 8 bases aligning to TRBD1. The J segment lost 0 bases and the V segment lost 5 bases, leaving 9 bases of the junction unmatched. Germline V gene lookup returns CDR1 MDHEN and CDR2 SYDVKM. CDR3 size: 16 residues. The CDR3 DNA sequence: TGTGCCAGCAGTACAGGGACAGGAAGGAGCTCCTACGAGCAGTACTTC. It codes for CASSTGTGRSSYEQYF.

V and J are TRBV7-9 and TRBJ1-6, with 8 nucleotides matching TRBD1. The CDR3 has 14 residues. The V gene end was trimmed by 6 bases and the J gene end by 5 bases; junction bases not matched to a gene: 3. Germline V gene data show CDR1 as SEHNR and CDR2 as FQNEAQ (reference sequence). The CDR3 DNA is TGTGCCAGCAGTCCAGGGGGCCATAATTCACCCCTCCACTTT. It is translated as CASSPGGHNSPLHF.

This rearrangement joins TRBV19 to TRBJ1-1; D unresolved. This CDR3 is built from 13 residues. V was shortened by 7 bases and J by 0 bases, with 9 bases between the two germline ends. In germline, CDR1 is LNHDA, CDR2 SQIVND (reference sequence). CDR3 nucleotides: TGTGCCAGTAAGCGGTCGGTGAACACTGAAGCTTTCTTT. Encoded protein: CASKRSVNTEAFF.

This chain links TRBV3-1 (or the pseudogene TRBV3-2) with TRBJ1-6, with D possibly matching TRBD1 (6 bases). Deletions cut 1 base from V and 13 bases from J, with 17 bases between. The CDR3 extends over 15 amino acids. CDR1 is LGHDT and CDR2 is YNNKEL in the germline V gene (reference sequence). The CDR3 here is CASSQGLTGAIPLHF. CDR3 nucleotides: TGTGCCAGCAGCCAAGGATTGACAGGTGCTATTCCCCTCCACTTT.

This clone showed up just a few times. V is TRBV27 and J is TRBJ1-2; 9 bases line up with TRBD1. The CDR3 has 15 amino acids. Germline CDR1 MNHEY, CDR2 SMNVEV (reference sequence). The junction had 11 bases not matched to a gene; V was cut back by 4 bases and J by 8 bases. The CDR3 spells CASSSGTGPIWGYTF. The CDR3 DNA follows: TGTGCCAGCAGTTCCGGGACAGGGCCTATTTGGGGCTACACCTTC.

The chain uses TRBV30 and TRBJ2-5; TRBD2 agrees at 9 bases. The CDR3 covers 18 residues. Germline V gene sequence: CDR1 GTSNPN, CDR2 SVGIG (reference sequence). With 0 bases clipped from V and 5 bases from J, the junction kept 16 bases outside the gene matches. In DNA, the CDR3 is TGTGCCTGGAGTGTAGGGGCTAGCGGGGCCGGGGGTGGTGAGACCCAGTACTTC. It is translated as CAWSVGASGAGGGETQYF.

The genes are TRBV7-2 and TRBJ2-7, with no clear D. Trimming stripped 6 bases from V and 3 bases from J, with 6 bases between. The CDR3 is 11 amino acids. Per germline, CDR1 SGHTA and CDR2 FQGNSA. DNA of the CDR3: TGTGCCAGCAGTCTAAACTACGAGCAGTACTTC. Translating gives CASSLNYEQYF.

The chain carries TRBV6-5 and TRBJ1-2, with 7 nucleotides matching TRBD1. V lost 5 bases, J lost 2 bases, and 8 bases stayed unmatched. Germline V CDR1 and CDR2: MNHEY, SVGAGI. The CDR3 has 15 residues. DNA of the CDR3: TGTGCCAGCAGTCCCCCAGGGGGACGGAACTATGGCTACACCTTC. It yields the protein CASSPPGGRNYGYTF.

The J gene is TRBJ2-4, the V gene TRBV19, with D possibly matching TRBD2 (5 bases). Between the trimmed V and J ends, which lost 7 bases and 6 bases, there was a span of 19 bases. The CDR3 is made up of 15 amino acids. Germline CDR1 and CDR2: LNHDA and SQIVND (reference sequence). The DNA of the CDR3 is TGTGCCAGTAACCAGGATAGGGCCGAGGGAAACATTCAGTACTTC. Translating gives CASNQDRAEGNIQYF.

The chain employs TRBV10-3 and TRBJ2-1; no clear D gene. V was clipped by 2 bases and J by 0 bases, with 11 bases between them. CDR1 ENHRY and CDR2 SYGVKD come from the germline V gene. The CDR3 sequence is 16 residues long. The CDR3 sequence: CAISEALVSSYNEQFF. Here the CDR3 DNA reads TGTGCCATCAGTGAGGCTCTAGTGAGCTCCTACAATGAGCAGTTCTTC.

The J gene is TRBJ2-7, the V gene TRBV13; D not certain. CDR1 is PRHDT and CDR2 is FYEKMQ in the germline V gene (reference sequence). The CDR3 runs to 11 residues. V was clipped by 6 bases and J by 1 base, with 4 bases between them. DNA of the CDR3: TGTGCCAGCAGTCTATCCTACGAGCAGTACTTC. Protein product: CASSLSYEQYF.

This sequence joins TRBV19 and TRBJ1-1; 7 nucleotides agree with TRBD1. The CDR3 is 14 residues long. Germline values: CDR1 LNHDA, CDR2 SQIVND (reference sequence). The V segment lost 7 bases and the J segment 4 bases; nucleotides outside the gene matches: 9. In nucleotides, the CDR3 is TGTGCCAGTACCAGGGGACAGTCGGGCACTGAAGCTTTCTTT. Translated: CASTRGQSGTEAFF.

V gene TRBV15 combines with J gene TRBJ1-2; 7 positions agree with TRBD1. The CDR3 totals 14 residues. Per the germline V gene, CDR1 is LNHNV and CDR2 is YYDKDF (reference sequence). Germline trimming cut 5 bases from V and 2 bases from J; bases unmatched to any gene: 5. CDR3 DNA sequence: TGTGCCACCAGCTACGGGACAGTGAACTATGGCTACACCTTC. This gives the protein CATSYGTVNYGYTF.

This clone has only a few counts. The rearrangement joins TRBV4-1 to TRBJ2-3; the D gene is possibly TRBD2 (6 bases). Trimming took off 4 bases at V and 0 bases at J, with 17 bases between the two ends. This CDR3 is built from 17 residues. Germline CDR1 and CDR2: MGHRA and YSYEKL. CDR3 residues: CASSPLVGSGSTDTQYF. The CDR3 coding sequence is TGCGCCAGCAGCCCCCTCGTTGGTAGCGGTAGCACAGATACGCAGTATTTT.

The chain links TRBV7-9 to TRBJ2-7; 8 bases are a match to TRBD1. The junction had 9 bases not matched to a gene; V was cut back by 5 bases and J by 0 bases. The CDR3 consists of 16 residues. Germline CDR1 and CDR2: SEHNR and FQNEAQ (reference sequence). CDR3 in DNA: TGTGCCAGCAGCCCGTCGACAGGGGTCTTCTCCTACGAGCAGTACTTC. It encodes CASSPSTGVFSYEQYF.

The chain combines TRBV3-1 (or the pseudogene TRBV3-2) with TRBJ2-5; 15 bases are a match to TRBD2. Germline V CDR1 and CDR2: LGHDT, YNNKEL (reference sequence). The CDR3 has 17 amino acids. V trimming: 4 bases; J trimming: 2 bases; junction bases outside the gene matches: 5. In nucleotides, the CDR3 is TGTGCCAGCAGCCCAGGGACTAGCGGGGGGATGCAAGAGACCCAGTACTTC. Amino acids: CASSPGTSGGMQETQYF.

The CDR3 DNA follows: TGTGCCAGCAGCGGGTCCGGGACAGCTTTTCCATACGAGCAGTACTTC. Encoded protein: CASSGSGTAFPYEQYF. The chain has TRBV7-6 and TRBJ2-7, with 7 bases that match TRBD1. Germline-derived CDR1 and CDR2 are SGHVS and FNYEAQ. After removal of 5 bases from V and 4 bases from J, the junction contained 14 bases not matched to a gene. The CDR3 loop spans 16 amino acids.

The chain carries TRBV14 and TRBJ2-7; 7 bases agree with TRBD1. The CDR3 is made up of 14 amino acids. Germline V lookup: CDR1 SGHDN, CDR2 FVKESK. J gave up 2 bases and V 3 bases, and 4 bases lay outside the gene matches. The CDR3 here is CASSHRDRAYEQYF. Here the CDR3 DNA reads TGTGCCAGCAGCCATCGGGACAGAGCCTACGAGCAGTACTTC.

The chain employs TRBV5-4 and TRBJ2-2; D gene ambiguous. V shed 4 bases and J shed 7 bases, with 20 bases lying between them. Germline V CDR1 and CDR2: SGHNT, YYREEE (reference sequence). This CDR3 comprises 16 residues. The CDR3 reads CASSTEAQPLVGELFF. As DNA, the CDR3 is TGTGCCAGCAGCACCGAGGCCCAACCCCTGGTCGGGGAGCTGTTTTTT.

This chain links TRBV2 with TRBJ2-2; perhaps TRBD1 as D (6 bases). The CDR3 contains 15 residues. Looked up from germline, CDR1 is SNHLY and CDR2 is FYNNEI. Trimming shortened V by 4 bases and J by 3 bases, and 12 bases separated the two germline ends. The CDR3 sequence is CASSVRQEDTGELFF. CDR3 bases: TGTGCCAGCAGTGTTCGACAGGAGGACACCGGGGAGCTGTTTTTT.

For the CDR3, the DNA is TGCGCCAGCAGTGATTCCCCACAAGAGACCCAGTACTTC. Protein product: CASSDSPQETQYF. The chain couples TRBV10-1 to TRBJ2-5; D not resolved. CDR3 length: 13 residues. Germline CDR1 reads WNHNN; CDR2 reads SYGVQD (reference sequence). With 3 bases removed from V and 2 bases from J, the gap between germline ends came to 7 bases.

J is TRBJ2-7 and V is TRBV13; 8 positions match TRBD2. The CDR3 contains 15 residues. Germline assignment: CDR1 PRHDT and CDR2 FYEKMQ (reference sequence). The ends lost 5 bases at V and 3 bases at J; junction bases unmatched: 9. CDR3 residues: CASSPPPAGVYEQYF. The CDR3 nucleotides are TGTGCCAGCAGCCCCCCTCCAGCGGGGGTCTACGAGCAGTACTTC.

The chain is built from TRBV7-2 and TRBJ2-1, with D possibly TRBD2 on 6 matching bases. The CDR3 covers 17 residues. Germline V gene lookup returns CDR1 SGHTA and CDR2 FQGNSA. Trimming left V 3 bases short and J 8 bases short, with 23 bases between. The CDR3 spells CASSFLPGLRIPDEQFF. DNA of the CDR3: TGTGCCAGCAGCTTCCTGCCGGGACTGAGGATTCCGGATGAGCAGTTCTTC. Full variable domain (remainder filled in from reference TRBV7-2 and TRBJ2-1): GAGVSQSPSNKVTEKGKDVELRCDPISGHTALYWYRQSLGQGLEFLIYFQGNSAPDKSGLPSDRFSAERTGGSVSTLTIQRTQQEDSAVYLCASSFLPGLRIPDEQFFGPGTRLTVL.

The gene calls are TRBV19 and TRBJ2-1; TRBD2 aligns across 12 bases. Germline V gene data show CDR1 as LNHDA and CDR2 as SQIVND (reference sequence). V gave up 3 bases and J gave up 7 bases; unmatched junction bases: 10. The CDR3 covers 17 residues. CDR3 residues: CASSIPRLAGVGNEQFF. CDR3 nucleotide sequence: TGTGCCAGTAGTATCCCCCGACTAGCGGGAGTGGGGAATGAGCAGTTCTTC.

The chain links TRBV6-4 to TRBJ2-3; 7 nucleotides match TRBD2. V lost 3 bases to trimming and J lost 2 bases; unmatched junction nucleotides: 5. Germline CDR1 reads MRHNA; CDR2 reads SNTAGT. The CDR3 is 15 amino acids. CDR3 DNA: TGTGCCAGCAGTGAAGGCCTAGCGGACACAGATACGCAGTATTTT. Protein sequence: CASSEGLADTDTQYF.

The chain joins TRBV5-5 to TRBJ1-6, with D perhaps TRBD1 (5 bases). There are 15 residues in the CDR3. Per the germline V gene, CDR1 is SGHKS and CDR2 is YYEKEE (reference sequence). V lost 0 bases and J 7 bases, leaving 11 bases between the germline ends. The CDR3 coding sequence is TGTGCCAGCAGCTTGGGGGACGGACTAAATTCACCCCTCCACTTT. It translates to CASSLGDGLNSPLHF.

The chain is built from TRBV19 and TRBJ1-2; tentatively, D is TRBD1 (6 bases). The V and J ends lost 7 bases and 8 bases respectively, with 17 bases between them. This CDR3 contains 13 residues. Germline assignment: CDR1 LNHDA and CDR2 SQIVND (reference sequence). The CDR3 sequence is CASNLDRLEGYTF. Written as DNA, the CDR3 is TGTGCCAGTAACCTAGACAGGTTAGAAGGCTACACCTTC.

V usage is TRBV9 and J usage is TRBJ2-1; the match to TRBD2 covers 11 bases. Germline-derived CDR1 and CDR2 are SGDLS and YYNGEE. The trim removed 3 bases at V and 9 bases at J, leaving 5 bases unmatched. CDR3 length: 14 amino acids. CDR3 sequence: CASSGSGGASEQFF. For the CDR3, the DNA is TGTGCCAGCAGCGGTAGCGGGGGGGCTTCTGAGCAGTTCTTC.